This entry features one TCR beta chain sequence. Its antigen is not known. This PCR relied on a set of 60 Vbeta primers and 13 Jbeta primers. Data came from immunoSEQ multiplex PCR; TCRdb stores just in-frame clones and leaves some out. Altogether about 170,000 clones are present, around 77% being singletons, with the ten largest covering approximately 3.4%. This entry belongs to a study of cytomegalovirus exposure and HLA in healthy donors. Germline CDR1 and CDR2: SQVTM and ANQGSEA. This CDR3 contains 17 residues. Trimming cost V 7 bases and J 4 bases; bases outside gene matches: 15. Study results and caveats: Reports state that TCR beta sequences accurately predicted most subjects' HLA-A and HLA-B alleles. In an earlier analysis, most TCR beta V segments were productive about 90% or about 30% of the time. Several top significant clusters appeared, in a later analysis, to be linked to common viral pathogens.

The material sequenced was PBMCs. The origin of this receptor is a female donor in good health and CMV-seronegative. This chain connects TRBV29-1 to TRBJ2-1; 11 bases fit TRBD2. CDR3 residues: CSGGLAGVLSGYNEQFF. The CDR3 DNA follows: TGCAGCGGCGGACTAGCGGGTGTCCTGTCAGGTTACAATGAGCAGTTCTTC.